This TCR beta chain is from a study of blood T cell repertoires in COVID-19. Profiling relied on immunoSEQ multiplex PCR, and the TCRdb table lists in-frame clones only, not all of them. This table holds 95,000 to 150,000 clones, over 70% found once. J was trimmed by 2 bases and V by 4 bases; bases with no gene match: 8. CDR1 and CDR2 from the germline V gene are SGHRS and YFSETQ. This CDR3 has 15 amino acids. Sequenced: peripheral blood. The chain recombines TRBV5-1 with TRBJ2-7; 8 nucleotides agree with TRBD2. The sequence came from a man aged 65 to 79 with acute or convalescent COVID-19. The CDR3 nucleotides read TGCGCCAGCAGCCGCGTCGGGGGGGAAACCTACGAGCAGTACTTC. It is translated as CASSRVGGETYEQYF.